The entry that follows covers one T cell receptor (beta chain) sequence. Antigen: not known. Data came from immunoSEQ multiplex PCR; TCRdb stores just in-frame clones and leaves some out. The table records fewer than 200,000 clones, about 83% of them present only once. The source of the sample is a study of cytomegalovirus exposure and HLA in healthy donors. Study-wide findings and caveats: The study listed some 160 cytomegalovirus-associated TCR beta chains.

The donors were members of the validation cohort, which comprised about 130 subjects and was separate from the first cohort of more than 500 subjects. Sample: PBMCs. The clonotype originates from a woman younger than 45 in good health and CMV-seronegative.

The CDR3 spells CATRGAETQYF. The CDR3, as DNA: TGTGCCACCCGGGGGGCAGAGACCCAGTACTTC. The genes are TRBV2 and TRBJ2-5, with D perhaps TRBD2 (7 bases). The germline V gene encodes CDR1 SNHLY and CDR2 FYNNEI. This CDR3 is built from 11 residues. Trimming shortened V by 10 bases and J by 4 bases, and 10 bases separated the two germline ends.